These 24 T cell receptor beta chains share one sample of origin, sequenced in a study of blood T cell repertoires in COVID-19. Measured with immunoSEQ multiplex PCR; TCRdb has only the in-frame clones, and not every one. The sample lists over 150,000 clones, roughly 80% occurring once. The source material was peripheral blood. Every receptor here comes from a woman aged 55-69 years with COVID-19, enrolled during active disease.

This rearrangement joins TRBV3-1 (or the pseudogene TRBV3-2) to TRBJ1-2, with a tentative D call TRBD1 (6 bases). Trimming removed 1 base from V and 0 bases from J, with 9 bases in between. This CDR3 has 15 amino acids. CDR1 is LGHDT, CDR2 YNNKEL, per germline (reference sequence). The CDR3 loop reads CASSQATGSNYGYTF. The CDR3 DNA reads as TGTGCCAGCAGCCAAGCAACAGGGTCTAACTATGGCTACACCTTC.

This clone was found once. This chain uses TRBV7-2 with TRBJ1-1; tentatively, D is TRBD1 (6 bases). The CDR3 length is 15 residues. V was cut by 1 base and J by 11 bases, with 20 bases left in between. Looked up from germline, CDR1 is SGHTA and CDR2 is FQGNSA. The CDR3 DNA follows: TGTGCCAGCAGCTTAGATTTTATGGGGGCGGGCGACGCTTTCTTT. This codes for CASSLDFMGAGDAFF.

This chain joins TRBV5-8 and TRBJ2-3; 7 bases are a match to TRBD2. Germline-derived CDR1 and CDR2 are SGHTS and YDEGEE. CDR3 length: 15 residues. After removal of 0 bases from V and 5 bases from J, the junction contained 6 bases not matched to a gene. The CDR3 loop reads CASSLGTRGGDTQYF. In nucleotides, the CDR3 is TGTGCCAGCAGCTTGGGGACTAGGGGCGGAGATACGCAGTATTTT.

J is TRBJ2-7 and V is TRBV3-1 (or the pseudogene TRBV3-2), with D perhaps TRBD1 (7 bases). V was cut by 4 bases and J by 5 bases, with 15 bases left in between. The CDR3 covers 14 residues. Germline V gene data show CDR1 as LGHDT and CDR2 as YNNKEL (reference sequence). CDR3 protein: CASSRGDRGDEQYV. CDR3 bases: TGTGCCAGCAGCCGGGGGGACAGAGGGGACGAGCAGTACGTC.

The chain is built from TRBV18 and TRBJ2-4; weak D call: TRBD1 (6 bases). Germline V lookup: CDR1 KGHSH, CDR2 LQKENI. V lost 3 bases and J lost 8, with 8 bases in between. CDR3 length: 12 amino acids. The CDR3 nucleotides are TGTGCCAGCTCACCCAAGGGGGACATTCAGTACTTC. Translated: CASSPKGDIQYF.

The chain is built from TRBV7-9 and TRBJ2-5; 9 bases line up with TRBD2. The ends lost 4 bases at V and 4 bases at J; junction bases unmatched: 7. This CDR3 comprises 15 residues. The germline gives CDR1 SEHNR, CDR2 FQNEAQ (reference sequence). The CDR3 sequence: CASSYSGSESETQYF. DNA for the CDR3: TGTGCCAGCAGCTATAGCGGGAGTGAATCAGAGACCCAGTACTTC.

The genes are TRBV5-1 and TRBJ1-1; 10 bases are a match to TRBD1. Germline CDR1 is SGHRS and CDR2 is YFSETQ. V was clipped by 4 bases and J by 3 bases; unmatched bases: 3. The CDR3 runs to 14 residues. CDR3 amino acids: CASSRQGADTEAFF. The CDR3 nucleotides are TGCGCCAGCAGCCGACAGGGGGCTGACACTGAAGCTTTCTTT. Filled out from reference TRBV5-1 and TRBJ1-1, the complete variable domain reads KAGVTQTPRYLIKTRGQQVTLSCSPISGHRSVSWYQQTPGQGLQFLFEYFSETQRNKGNFPGRFSGRQFSNSRSEMNVSTLELGDSALYLCASSRQGADTEAFFGQGTRLTVV.

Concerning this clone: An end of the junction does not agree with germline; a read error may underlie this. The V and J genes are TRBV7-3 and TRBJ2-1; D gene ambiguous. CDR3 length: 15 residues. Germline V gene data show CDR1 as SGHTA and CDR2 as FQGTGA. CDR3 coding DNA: TGTACCAGCAGCAGGCTAGGCGGCCCCGACAATGAGCAGTTCTTC. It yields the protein CTSSRLGGPDNEQFF.

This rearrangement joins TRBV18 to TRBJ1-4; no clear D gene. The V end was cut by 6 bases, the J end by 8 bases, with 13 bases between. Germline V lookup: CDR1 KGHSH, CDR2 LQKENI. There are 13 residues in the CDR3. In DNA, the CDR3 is TGTGCCAGCTCGCGGGTAGCAAAGGAAAAACTGTTTTTT. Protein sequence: CASSRVAKEKLFF. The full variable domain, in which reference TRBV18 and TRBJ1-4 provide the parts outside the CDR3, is NAGVMQNPRHLVRRRGQEARLRCSPMKGHSHVYWYRQLPEEGLKFMVYLQKENIIDESGMPKERFSAEFPKEGPSILRIQQVVRGDSAAYFCASSRVAKEKLFFGSGTQLSVL.

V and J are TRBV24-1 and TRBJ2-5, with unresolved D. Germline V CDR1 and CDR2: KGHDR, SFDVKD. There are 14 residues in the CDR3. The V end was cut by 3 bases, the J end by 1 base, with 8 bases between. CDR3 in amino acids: CATSDPEIQETQYF. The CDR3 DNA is TGTGCCACCAGTGATCCAGAAATCCAAGAGACCCAGTACTTC.

The CDR3, as DNA: TGTGCCGCTAGGACAGGGAACTATGGCTACACCTTC. Its protein product is CAARTGNYGYTF. The chain joins TRBV6-5 to TRBJ1-2, with 8 nucleotides matching TRBD1. J gave up 2 bases and V 11 bases, and 4 bases lay outside the gene matches. Germline values: CDR1 MNHEY, CDR2 SVGAGI. The CDR3 extends over 12 amino acids.

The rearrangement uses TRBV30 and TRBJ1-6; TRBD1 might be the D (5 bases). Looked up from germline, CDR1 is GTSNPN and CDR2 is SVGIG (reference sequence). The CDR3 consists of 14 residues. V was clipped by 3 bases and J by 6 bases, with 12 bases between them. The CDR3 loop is CAWRAGGVNSPLHF. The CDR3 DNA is TGTGCCTGGAGAGCCGGGGGAGTTAATTCACCCCTCCACTTT. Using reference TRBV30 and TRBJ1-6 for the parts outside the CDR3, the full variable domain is SQTIHQWPATLVQPVGSPLSLECTVEGTSNPNLYWYRQAAGRGLQLLFYSVGIGQISSEVPQNLSASRPQDRQFILSSKKLLLSDSGFYLCAWRAGGVNSPLHFGNGTRLTVT.

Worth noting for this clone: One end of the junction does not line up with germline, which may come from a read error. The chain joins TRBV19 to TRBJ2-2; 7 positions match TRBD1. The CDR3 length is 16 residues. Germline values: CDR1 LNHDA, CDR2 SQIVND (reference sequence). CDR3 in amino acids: CASNIGAGDSTGELFF. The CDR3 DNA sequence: TGTGCCAGTAATATAGGAGCAGGGGACAGCACCGGGGAGCTGTTTTTT.

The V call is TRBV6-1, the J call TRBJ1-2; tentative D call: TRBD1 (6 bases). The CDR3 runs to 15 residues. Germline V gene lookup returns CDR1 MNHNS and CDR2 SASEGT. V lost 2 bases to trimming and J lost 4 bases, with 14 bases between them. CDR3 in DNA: TGTGCCAGCAGTGAACGCGAACAGGGCCCCTATGGCTACACCTTC. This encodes CASSEREQGPYGYTF.

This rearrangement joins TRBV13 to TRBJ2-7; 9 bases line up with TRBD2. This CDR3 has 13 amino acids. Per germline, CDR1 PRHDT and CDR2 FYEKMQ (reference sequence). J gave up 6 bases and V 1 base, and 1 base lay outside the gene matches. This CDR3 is CASSLVAGVEQYF. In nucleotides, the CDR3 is TGTGCCAGCAGCTTAGTAGCGGGGGTCGAGCAGTACTTC.

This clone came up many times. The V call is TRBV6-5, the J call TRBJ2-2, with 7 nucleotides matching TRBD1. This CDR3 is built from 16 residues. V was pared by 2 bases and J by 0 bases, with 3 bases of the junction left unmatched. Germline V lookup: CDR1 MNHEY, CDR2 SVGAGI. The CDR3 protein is CASSYHRGPNTGELFF. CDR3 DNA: TGTGCCAGCAGTTACCACAGGGGCCCGAACACCGGGGAGCTGTTTTTT.

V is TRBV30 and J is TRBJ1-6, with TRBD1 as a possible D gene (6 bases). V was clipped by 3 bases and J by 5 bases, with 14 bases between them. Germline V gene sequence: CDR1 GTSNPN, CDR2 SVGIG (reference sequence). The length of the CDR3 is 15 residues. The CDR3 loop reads CAWRVGGSHNSPLHF. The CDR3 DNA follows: TGTGCCTGGAGGGTAGGGGGTAGCCATAATTCACCCCTCCACTTT.

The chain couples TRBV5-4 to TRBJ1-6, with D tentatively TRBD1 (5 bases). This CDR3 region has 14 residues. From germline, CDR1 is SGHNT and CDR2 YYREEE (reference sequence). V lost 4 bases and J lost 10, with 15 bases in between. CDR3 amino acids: CASSLSREGSPLHF. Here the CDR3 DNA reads TGTGCCAGCAGCCTAAGCAGGGAAGGATCACCCCTCCACTTT.

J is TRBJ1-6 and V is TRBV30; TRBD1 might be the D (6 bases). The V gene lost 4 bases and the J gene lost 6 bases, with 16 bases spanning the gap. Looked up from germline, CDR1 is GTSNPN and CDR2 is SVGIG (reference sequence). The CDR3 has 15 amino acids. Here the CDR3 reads CAWITPGGPNSPLHF. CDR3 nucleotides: TGTGCCTGGATTACCCCGGGGGGCCCTAATTCACCCCTCCACTTT.

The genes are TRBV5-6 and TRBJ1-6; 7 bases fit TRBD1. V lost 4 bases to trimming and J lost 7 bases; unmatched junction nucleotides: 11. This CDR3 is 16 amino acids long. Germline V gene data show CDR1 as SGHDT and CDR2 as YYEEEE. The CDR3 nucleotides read TGTGCCAGCAGCGAGAGGACAGGCGTCCTGAATTCACCCCTCCACTTT. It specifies CASSERTGVLNSPLHF.

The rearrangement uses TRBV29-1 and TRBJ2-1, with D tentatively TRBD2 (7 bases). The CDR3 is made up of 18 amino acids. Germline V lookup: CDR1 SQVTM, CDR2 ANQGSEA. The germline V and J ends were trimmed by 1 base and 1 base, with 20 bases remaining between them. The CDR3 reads CSVEGGGTNHFSYNEQFF. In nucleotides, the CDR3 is TGCAGCGTTGAAGGGGGGGGGACAAACCATTTTTCCTACAATGAGCAGTTCTTC.

As DNA, the CDR3 is TGTGCCAGCAGCGTAGGCGGAGAGACCCAGTACTTC. Its protein is CASSVGGETQYF. The chain employs TRBV9 and TRBJ2-5; D remains ambiguous. CDR3 length: 12 amino acids. The germline gives CDR1 SGDLS, CDR2 YYNGEE. Trimming removed 0 bases from V and 4 bases from J, with 4 bases in between.

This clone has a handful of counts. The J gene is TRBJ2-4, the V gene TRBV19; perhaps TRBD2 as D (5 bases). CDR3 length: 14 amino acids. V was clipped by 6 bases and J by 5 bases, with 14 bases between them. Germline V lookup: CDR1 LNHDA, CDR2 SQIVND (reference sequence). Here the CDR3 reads CASSSLGRENIQYF. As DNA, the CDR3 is TGTGCCAGTAGCTCCTTGGGGAGAGAAAACATTCAGTACTTC.

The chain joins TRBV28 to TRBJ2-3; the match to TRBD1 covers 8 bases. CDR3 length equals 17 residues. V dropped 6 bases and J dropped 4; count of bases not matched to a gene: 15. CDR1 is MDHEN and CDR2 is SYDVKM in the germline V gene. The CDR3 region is CASRKTRGPAPSDTQYF. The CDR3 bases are TGTGCCAGCAGAAAAACCAGGGGGCCGGCCCCATCAGATACGCAGTATTTT.